This paragraph covers one T cell receptor beta chain sequence. Its antigen is not identified. The data derive from a study of cytomegalovirus exposure and HLA in healthy donors. Libraries were prepared by immunoSEQ multiplex PCR; TCRdb keeps only in-frame clonotypes and omits some of them. The profile shows 110,000 to 150,000 clones, over 90% of them singletons. Germline V gives CDR1 SGHVS, CDR2 FQNEAQ. V lost 4 bases to trimming and J lost 4 bases; unmatched junction nucleotides: 8. The length of the CDR3 is 17 residues. Study-wide points: The authors enumerated over 150 TCR beta chains as linked to cytomegalovirus. A few CMV-associated chains were confirmed in vitro to be specific for CMV antigens.

The specimen was PBMCs. This clonotype was sampled from a man aged 18 to 30 in good health and CMV-seropositive. V is TRBV7-8 and J is TRBJ1-6, with 9 bases aligning to TRBD1. The CDR3: CASSYPQGARYNSPLHF. The CDR3 DNA reads as TGTGCCAGCAGCTATCCACAGGGGGCGAGGTATAATTCACCCCTCCACTTT. Drawing the rest from reference TRBV7-8 and TRBJ1-6, the complete variable domain is GAGVSQSPRYKVAKRGQDVALRCDPISGHVSLFWYQQALGQGPEFLTYFQNEAQLDKSGLPSDRFFAERPEGSVSTLKIQRTQQEDSAVYLCASSYPQGARYNSPLHFGNGTRLTVT.